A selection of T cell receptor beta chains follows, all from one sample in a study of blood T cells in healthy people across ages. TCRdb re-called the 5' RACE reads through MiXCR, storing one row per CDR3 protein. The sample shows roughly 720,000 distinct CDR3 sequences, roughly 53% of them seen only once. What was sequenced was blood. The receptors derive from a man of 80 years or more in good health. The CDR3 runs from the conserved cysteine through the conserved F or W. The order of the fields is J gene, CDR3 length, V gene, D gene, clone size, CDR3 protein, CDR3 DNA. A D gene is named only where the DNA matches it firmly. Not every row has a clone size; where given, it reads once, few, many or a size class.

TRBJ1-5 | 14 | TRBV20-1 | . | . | CSARDSGYNQPQHF | TGCAGTGCTAGAGATTCAGGGTACAATCAGCCCCAGCATTTT
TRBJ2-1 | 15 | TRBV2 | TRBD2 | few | CASSPASGRGGEQFF | TGTGCCAGCAGCCCGGCTAGCGGGAGGGGTGGTGAGCAGTTCTTC
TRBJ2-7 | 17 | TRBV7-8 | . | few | CASSLVSTPGASYEQYF | TGTGCCAGCAGCTTAGTATCGACCCCCGGGGCGTCCTACGAGCAGTACTTC
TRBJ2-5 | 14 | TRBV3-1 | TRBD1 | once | CASSQTGGVETQYF | TGTGCCAGCAGCCAGACAGGGGGAGTGGAGACCCAGTACTTC
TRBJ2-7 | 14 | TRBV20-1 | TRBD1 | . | CSAGTGASSYEQYF | TGCAGTGCTGGGACAGGGGCCTCCTCCTACGAGCAGTACTTC
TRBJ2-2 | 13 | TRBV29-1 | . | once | CSARQMNTGELFF | TGCAGCGCCCGACAGATGAACACCGGGGAGCTGTTTTTT
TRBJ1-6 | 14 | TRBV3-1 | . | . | CASSQGARNSPLHF | TGTGCCAGCAGCCAGGGGGCGAGGAATTCACCCCTCCACTTT
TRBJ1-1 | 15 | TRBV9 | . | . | CASSVGGMGNTEAFF | TGTGCCAGCAGCGTAGGAGGGATGGGGAACACTGAAGCTTTCTTT
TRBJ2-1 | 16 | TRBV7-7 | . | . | CASSPSSGGQAVEQFF | TGTGCCAGCAGCCCCAGTTCCGGCGGGCAGGCGGTTGAGCAGTTCTTC
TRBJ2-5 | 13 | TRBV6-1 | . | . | CAGSEFPRGTQYF | TGTGCCGGCAGTGAATTCCCCCGGGGGACCCAGTACTTC
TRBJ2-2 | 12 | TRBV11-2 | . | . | CASLGGSGELFF | TGTGCCAGTCTAGGGGGTTCCGGGGAGCTGTTTTTT
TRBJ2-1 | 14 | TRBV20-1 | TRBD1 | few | CSARRGGEVNEQFF | TGCAGTGCTAGAAGAGGGGGCGAGGTCAATGAGCAGTTCTTC
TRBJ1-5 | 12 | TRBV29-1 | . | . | CSVSGSNQPQHF | TGCAGCGTTAGCGGGAGCAATCAGCCCCAGCATTTT
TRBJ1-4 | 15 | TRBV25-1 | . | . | CASSNRGLTNEELFF | TGTGCCAGCAGTAACCGGGGATTAACTAATGAAGAACTGTTTTTT
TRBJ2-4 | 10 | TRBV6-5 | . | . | CASRRVEWYF | TGTGCCAGCAGACGGGTGGAGTGGTACTTC
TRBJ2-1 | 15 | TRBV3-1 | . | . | CASSPPRTGYDEQFF | TGTGCCAGCAGCCCTCCCCGGACGGGTTACGATGAGCAGTTCTTC
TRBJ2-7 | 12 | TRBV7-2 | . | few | CASSLGQFEQYF | TGTGCCAGCAGCTTAGGGCAGTTCGAGCAGTACTTC
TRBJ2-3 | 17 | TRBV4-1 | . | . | CASSQPMTGEGHRYAYF | TGCGCCAGCAGCCAACCGATGACAGGGGAGGGGCACAGATACGCGTATTTT
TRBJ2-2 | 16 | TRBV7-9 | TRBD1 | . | CASSEDRGLGTGELFF | TGTGCCAGCAGCGAAGACAGGGGGCTCGGCACCGGGGAGCTGTTTTTT
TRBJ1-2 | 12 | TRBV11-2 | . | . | CASSLEGVSYTF | TGTGCCAGCAGCTTAGAGGGGGTCTCCTACACCTTC
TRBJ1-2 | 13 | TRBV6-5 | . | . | CASSLIQGSGYTF | TGTGCCAGCAGCCTCATCCAGGGTTCTGGCTACACCTTC
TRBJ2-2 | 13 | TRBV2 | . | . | CASSEEVTGELFF | TGTGCCAGCAGTGAAGAGGTAACCGGGGAGCTGTTTTTT
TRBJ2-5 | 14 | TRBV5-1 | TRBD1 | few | CASSIGTGGETQYF | TGCGCCAGCAGCATCGGGACAGGGGGGGAGACCCAGTACTTC
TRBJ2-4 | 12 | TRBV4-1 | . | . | CASSQWGKEQYF | TGCGCCAGCAGCCAGTGGGGAAAAGAGCAGTACTTC
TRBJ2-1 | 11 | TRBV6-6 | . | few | CASNDQDEQFF | TGTGCCAGCAATGATCAGGATGAGCAGTTCTTC
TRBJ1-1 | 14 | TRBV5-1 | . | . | CASSFGRGNTEAFF | TGCGCCAGCAGCTTCGGCAGGGGGAACACTGAAGCTTTCTTT
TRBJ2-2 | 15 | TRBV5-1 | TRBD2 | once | CASSFGSGSTGELFF | TGCGCCAGCAGCTTTGGCAGCGGGAGCACCGGGGAGCTGTTTTTT
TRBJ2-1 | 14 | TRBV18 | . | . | CASSPLAGYNEQFF | TGTGCCAGCTCACCGCTCGCGGGTTACAATGAGCAGTTCTTC
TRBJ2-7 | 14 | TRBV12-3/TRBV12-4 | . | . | CASSLTGRYYEQYF | TGTGCCAGCAGTTTAACCGGACGGTACTACGAGCAGTACTTC